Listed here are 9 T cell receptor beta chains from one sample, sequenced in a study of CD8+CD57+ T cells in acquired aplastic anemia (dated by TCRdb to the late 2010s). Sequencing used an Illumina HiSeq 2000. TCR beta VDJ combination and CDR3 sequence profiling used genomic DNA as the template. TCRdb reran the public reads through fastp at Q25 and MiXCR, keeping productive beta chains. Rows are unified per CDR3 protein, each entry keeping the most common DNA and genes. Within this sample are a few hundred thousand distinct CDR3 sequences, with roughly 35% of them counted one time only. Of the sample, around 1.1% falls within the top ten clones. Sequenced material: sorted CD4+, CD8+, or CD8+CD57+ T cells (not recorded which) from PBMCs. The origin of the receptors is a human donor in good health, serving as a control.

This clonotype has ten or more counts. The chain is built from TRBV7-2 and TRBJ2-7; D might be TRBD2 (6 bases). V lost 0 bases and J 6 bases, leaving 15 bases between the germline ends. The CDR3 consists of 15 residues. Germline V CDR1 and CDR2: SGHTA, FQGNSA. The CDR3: CASSLAPVGGLEQYF. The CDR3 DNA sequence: TGTGCCAGCAGCTTAGCACCAGTCGGGGGTCTCGAGCAGTACTTC.

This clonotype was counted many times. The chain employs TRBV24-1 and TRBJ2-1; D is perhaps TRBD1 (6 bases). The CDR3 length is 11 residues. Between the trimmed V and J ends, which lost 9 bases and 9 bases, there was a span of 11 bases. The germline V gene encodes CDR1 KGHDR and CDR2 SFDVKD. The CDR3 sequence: CATATGREQFF. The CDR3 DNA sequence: TGTGCCACCGCTACAGGGCGTGAGCAGTTCTTC.

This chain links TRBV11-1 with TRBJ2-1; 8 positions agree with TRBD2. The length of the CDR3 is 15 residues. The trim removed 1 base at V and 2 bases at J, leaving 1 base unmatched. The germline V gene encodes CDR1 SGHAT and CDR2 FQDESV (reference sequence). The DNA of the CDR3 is TGTGCCAGCAGCTTAGGGCGGGAGGCCTACAATGAGCAGTTCTTC. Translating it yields CASSLGREAYNEQFF.

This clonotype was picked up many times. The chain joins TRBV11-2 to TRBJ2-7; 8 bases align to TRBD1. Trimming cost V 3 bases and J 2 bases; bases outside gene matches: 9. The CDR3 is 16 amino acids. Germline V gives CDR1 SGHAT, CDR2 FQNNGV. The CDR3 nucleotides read TGTGCCAGCAGCTTTAGGTGGACAGGGATTGCCTACGAGCAGTACTTC. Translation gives CASSFRWTGIAYEQYF.

The CDR3 region has the DNA TGTGCCAGCAGCCGACCGCGACAGGGTGGAAATTCACCCCTCCACTTT. The encoded protein is CASSRPRQGGNSPLHF. The V gene is TRBV14, the J gene TRBJ1-6, with 7 bases fitting TRBD1. V lost 4 bases and J lost 7; bases outside the gene matches: 10. The germline V gene encodes CDR1 SGHDN and CDR2 FVKESK. This CDR3 contains 16 residues.

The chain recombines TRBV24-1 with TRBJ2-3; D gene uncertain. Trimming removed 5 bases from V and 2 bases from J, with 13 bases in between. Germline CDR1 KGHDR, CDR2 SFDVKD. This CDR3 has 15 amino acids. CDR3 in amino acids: CATSGLGLFTDTQYF. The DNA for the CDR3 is TGTGCCACCAGTGGATTAGGGCTTTTCACAGATACGCAGTATTTT.

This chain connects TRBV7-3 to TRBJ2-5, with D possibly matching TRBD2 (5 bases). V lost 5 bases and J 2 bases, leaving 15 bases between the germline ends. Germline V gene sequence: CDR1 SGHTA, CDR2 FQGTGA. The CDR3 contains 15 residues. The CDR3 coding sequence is TGTGCCAGCAGCGCCAACGGGTTAGCGCAAGAGACCCAGTACTTC. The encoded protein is CASSANGLAQETQYF.

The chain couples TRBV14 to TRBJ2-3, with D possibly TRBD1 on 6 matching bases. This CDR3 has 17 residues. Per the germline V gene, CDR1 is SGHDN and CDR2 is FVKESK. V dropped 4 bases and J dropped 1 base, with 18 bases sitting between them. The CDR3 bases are TGTGCCAGCAGCCTAACCGGGACAAACCCTGGCACAGATACGCAGTATTTT. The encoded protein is CASSLTGTNPGTDTQYF. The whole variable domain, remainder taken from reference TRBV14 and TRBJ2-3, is EAGVTQFPSHSVIEKGQTVTLRCDPISGHDNLYWYRRVMGKEIKFLLHFVKESKQDESGMPNNRFLAERTGGTYSTLKVQPAELEDSGVYFCASSLTGTNPGTDTQYFGPGTRLTVL.

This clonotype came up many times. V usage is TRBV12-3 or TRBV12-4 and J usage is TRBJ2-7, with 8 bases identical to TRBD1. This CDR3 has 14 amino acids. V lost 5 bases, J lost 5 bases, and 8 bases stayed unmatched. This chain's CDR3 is CASSRRTGSHEQYF. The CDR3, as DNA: TGTGCCAGCAGTCGGAGGACAGGGAGCCACGAGCAGTACTTC.